This T cell receptor beta chain comes out of a study of T cells after yellow fever vaccination. TCRdb used MiXCR to reprocess the 5' RACE reads, holding one entry per CDR3 protein. The sample has some 160,000 distinct CDR3 sequences, almost 7% seen once. Trimming cost V 3 bases and J 8 bases, with 11 bases left between them. Germline CDR1 and CDR2: LNHDA and SQIVND (reference sequence). The CDR3 runs 13 residues. The V and J genes are TRBV19 and TRBJ2-1; unclear D gene. The sequencing here drew on CD4+ T cells sorted from PBMCs, taken 5 days after the first yellow fever vaccination. The TCR originated in a man aged 18 to 35 who received the YFV17D yellow fever vaccine. The CDR3 DNA sequence: TGTGCCAGTAGTATGATTCCCATATATGAGCAGTTCTTC. It specifies CASSMIPIYEQFF.